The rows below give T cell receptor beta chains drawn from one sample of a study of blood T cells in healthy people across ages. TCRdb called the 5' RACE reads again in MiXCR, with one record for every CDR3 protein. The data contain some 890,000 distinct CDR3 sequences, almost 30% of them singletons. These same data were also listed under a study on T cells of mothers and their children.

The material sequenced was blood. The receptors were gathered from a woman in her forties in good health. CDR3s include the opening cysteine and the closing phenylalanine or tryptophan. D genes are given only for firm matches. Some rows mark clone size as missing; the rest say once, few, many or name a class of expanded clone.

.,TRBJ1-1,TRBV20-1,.,TGCAGTGCTAGCAAAAGGAACACTGAAGCTTTCTTT,CSASKRNTEAFF
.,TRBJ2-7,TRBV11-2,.,TGTGCCAGCAGCTTAAACCTAGCGAATGAGCAGTACTTC,CASSLNLANEQYF
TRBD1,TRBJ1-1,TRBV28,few,TGTGCCAGCAGTGTCCCCCTTACAGGGGTAGACACTGAAGCTTTCTTT,CASSVPLTGVDTEAFF
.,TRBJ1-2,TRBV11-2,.,TGTGCCAGCAGGACCACGCGATATGGCCACACCTTC,CASRTTRYGHTF
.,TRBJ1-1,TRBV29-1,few,TGCAGCGCTGAGGGGTCGGGGACTGAAGCTTTCTTT,CSAEGSGTEAFF
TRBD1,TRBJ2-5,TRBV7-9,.,TGTGCCAGCAGCTCCACCGACAGGGGAGGAAATCAAGAGACCCAGTACTTC,CASSSTDRGGNQETQYF
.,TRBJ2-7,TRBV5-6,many,TGTGCCACCTCAAAGACAGGCGTGACCTACGAGCAGTACTTC,CATSKTGVTYEQYF
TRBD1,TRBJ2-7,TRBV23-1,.,TGCGCCAGCAGTCAACGAGGGGGCTACTCCTACGAGCAGTACTTC,CASSQRGGYSYEQYF
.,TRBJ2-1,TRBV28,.,TGTACCAGCAGTTTAGTCAGGGACCGCGACAATGAGCAGTTCTTC,CTSSLVRDRDNEQFF
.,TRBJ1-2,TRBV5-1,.,TGCGCCAGCAGCTTACTGGGGAACTATGACTACACCTTC,CASSLLGNYDYTF
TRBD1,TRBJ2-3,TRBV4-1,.,TGCGCCAGCGGAAGGACAGGGGGTACAGATACGCAGTATTTT,CASGRTGGTDTQYF
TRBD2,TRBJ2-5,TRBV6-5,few,TGTGCCAGCAGTTCTTCCGGACTAGCGGGGCAAGAGACCCAGTACTTC,CASSSSGLAGQETQYF
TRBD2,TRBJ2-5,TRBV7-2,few,TGTGCCAGCAGCCGCGGGACTAGCGGTGTTCAAGAGACCCAGTACTTC,CASSRGTSGVQETQYF
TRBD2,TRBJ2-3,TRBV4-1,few,TGCGCCAGCAGGTTTTTAGCGGGGTTCACAGATACGCAGTATTTT,CASRFLAGFTDTQYF
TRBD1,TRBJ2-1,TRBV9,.,TGTGCCAGCGGCGGGCGACAGGGTTCCAACTACAATGAGCAGTTCTTC,CASGGRQGSNYNEQFF
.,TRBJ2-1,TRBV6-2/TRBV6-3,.,TGTGCCAGCAGTAAAGGGGACGGAGCTTACAATGAGCAGTTCTTC,CASSKGDGAYNEQFF
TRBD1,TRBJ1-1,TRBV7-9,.,TGTGCCAGCAGCCCGGGACAGGGTGGACGGACGAACACTGGAGCTTTCTTT,CASSPGQGGRTNTGAFF
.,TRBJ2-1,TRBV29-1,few,TGCAGCGTTGATCGGTCAGGGGAGCAGTTCTTC,CSVDRSGEQFF
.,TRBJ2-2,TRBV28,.,TGTGCCAGCACCGGCAGGAATACCGGGGAGCTGTTTTTT,CASTGRNTGELFF
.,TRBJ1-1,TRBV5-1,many,TGTGCCAGCAGCTTAACGACGGTGAACACTGAAGCTTTCTTT,CASSLTTVNTEAFF
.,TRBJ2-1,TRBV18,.,TGTGCCAGCTCGCCATTTCGGAACGAGCAGTTCTTC,CASSPFRNEQFF
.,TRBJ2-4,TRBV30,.,TGTGCCTGGAGTCCCTGGGGGGCTGCGGAAAACATTCAGTACTTC,CAWSPWGAAENIQYF
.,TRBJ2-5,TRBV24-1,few,TGTGCCACCAGCCCGGGCCTTAGGGGAAGGGAGACCCAGTACTTC,CATSPGLRGRETQYF
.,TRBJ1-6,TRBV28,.,TGTGCCAGCAGCGGCTTACCAGGGTCTCCCCTCCACTTT,CASSGLPGSPLHF
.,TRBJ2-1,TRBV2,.,TGTGCCAGCAGTGAAGCTGGGTACGAGCAGTTCTTC,CASSEAGYEQFF
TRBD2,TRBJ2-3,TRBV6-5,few,TGTGCCAGCAGTTACTCGACTAGCGGGGGTCCCACCGATACGCAGTATTTT,CASSYSTSGGPTDTQYF
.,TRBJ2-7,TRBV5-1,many,TGCGCCAGCGTAGGTGACACCTCCTACGAGCAGTACTTC,CASVGDTSYEQYF
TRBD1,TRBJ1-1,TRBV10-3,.,TGTGCCACCAGTGAGTCCGGGCAGGGGGCAGGTGAAGCTTTCTTT,CATSESGQGAGEAFF
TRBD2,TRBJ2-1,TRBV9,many,TGTGCCAGCAGCGTAGGTGGAGCGGGGGTAATCAGCTCCTACAATGAGCAGTTCTTC,CASSVGGAGVISSYNEQFF
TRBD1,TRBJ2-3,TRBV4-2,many,TGTGCCAGCAGCAGCCAAGGGGCTCGAGGGGGCACAGATACACAGTATTTT,CASSSQGARGGTDTQYF
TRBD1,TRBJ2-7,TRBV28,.,TGTGCCAGCAGACAAGTCGGACAGGGAGTTTACGAGCAGTACTTC,CASRQVGQGVYEQYF
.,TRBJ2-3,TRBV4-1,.,TGCGCCAGCAGCCAAGCTTTAGGCTCTAGCACAGATACGCAGTATTTT,CASSQALGSSTDTQYF
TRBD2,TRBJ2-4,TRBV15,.,TGTGCCACCAGAAGGACTAGCGCGCCCAAAAACATTCAGTACTTC,CATRRTSAPKNIQYF
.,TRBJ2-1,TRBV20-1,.,TGCAGTGCTAGATTCAGCCAAGAGACCCAGTTCTTC,CSARFSQETQFF
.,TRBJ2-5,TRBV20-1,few,TGCAGTGCTAGAGTAACAGAACAAGAGACCCAGTACTTC,CSARVTEQETQYF
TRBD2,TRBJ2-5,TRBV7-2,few,TGTGCCAGCAGCTCCTCTAGCGGCACTGAGCAGTACTTC,CASSSSSGTEQYF
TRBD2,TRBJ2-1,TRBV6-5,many,TGTGCCAGCAGTTCCAGCGGGAAATGGATAATCAATGAGCAGTTCTTC,CASSSSGKWIINEQFF
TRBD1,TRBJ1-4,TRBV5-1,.,TGCACCAGCAGCTACGGGAGGGGGCTTGAAAAACTGTTTTTT,CTSSYGRGLEKLFF
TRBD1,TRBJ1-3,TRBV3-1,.,TGTGCCAGCAGCCAAGGATCTGCAGGGGGAGTTGGAAACACCATATATTTT,CASSQGSAGGVGNTIYF
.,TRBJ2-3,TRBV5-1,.,TGCGCCAGCGGCGATGGAGCCACAGATACGCAGTATTTT,CASGDGATDTQYF
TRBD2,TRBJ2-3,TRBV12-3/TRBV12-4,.,TGTGCCAGCAGGGCTCATAGCGGGGGGACCTCAGATACGCAGTATTTT,CASRAHSGGTSDTQYF
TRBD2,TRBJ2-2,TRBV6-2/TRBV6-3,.,TGTGCCAGCGTATCACTAGCGGACCTCACCGGGGAGCTGTTTTTT,CASVSLADLTGELFF
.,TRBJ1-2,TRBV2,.,TGTGCCAGCACTGCGGAACGGCTGGGGGACTATGGCTACACCTTC,CASTAERLGDYGYTF
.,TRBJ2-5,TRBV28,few,TGTGCCAGCAGGATTCAGCGGGACCAAGAGACCCAGTACTTC,CASRIQRDQETQYF
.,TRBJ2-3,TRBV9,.,TGTGCCAGCAGCGTGCAGGGCCGCACAGATACGCAGTATTTT,CASSVQGRTDTQYF
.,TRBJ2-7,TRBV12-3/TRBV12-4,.,TGTGCCAGCAGTTTTGGGGGGCTGTCCGAGCAGTACTTC,CASSFGGLSEQYF
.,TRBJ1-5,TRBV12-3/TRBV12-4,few,TGTGCCAGCAGTTTAGGGACGCAAGCCCATCAGCCCCAGCATTTT,CASSLGTQAHQPQHF
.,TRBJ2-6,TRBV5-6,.,TGTGCCAGCAGCCCTCGGATCTCTGGGGCCAACGTCCTGACTTTC,CASSPRISGANVLTF
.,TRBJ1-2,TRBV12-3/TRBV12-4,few,TGTGCCAGCAGTTTAGGGGATACAGCGAGCGGCTACACCTTC,CASSLGDTASGYTF
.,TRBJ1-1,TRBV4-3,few,TGCGCCAGCAGCCACCCGGGAAGGAACACTGAAGCTTTCTTT,CASSHPGRNTEAFF
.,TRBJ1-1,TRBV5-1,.,TGCGCCAGCCGTAGGCAGGGATCCATGAACACTGAAGCTTTCTTT,CASRRQGSMNTEAFF
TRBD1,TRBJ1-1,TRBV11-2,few,TGTGCCAGCAGCCCTTGGACAGGGCAGGCCACTGAAGCTTTCTTT,CASSPWTGQATEAFF